Each of the 8 T cell receptor beta chains below was sequenced from the same sample in a study of cytomegalovirus exposure and HLA in healthy donors. PCR employed 60 Vbeta and 13 Jbeta primers. The data were produced by immunoSEQ multiplex PCR, yet TCRdb's version contains in-frame clones alone and is incomplete. This table has about 100,000 clones, roughly 80% appearing once. The sequenced sample consisted of PBMCs. All receptors derive from a female donor in good health and CMV-seropositive.

This chain joins TRBV18 and TRBJ1-1; no clear D. CDR1 is KGHSH and CDR2 is LQKENI in the germline V gene. V gave up 1 base and J gave up 6 bases, with 6 bases separating them. This CDR3 comprises 12 residues. In DNA, the CDR3 is TGTGCCAGCTCACCACTTCAGGCTGAAGCTTTCTTT. Its protein is CASSPLQAEAFF.

The rearrangement links TRBV28 to TRBJ2-5; tentative D call: TRBD2 (7 bases). Trimming took off 2 bases at V and 8 bases at J, with 12 bases between the two ends. Germline loops: CDR1 MDHEN, CDR2 SYDVKM. This CDR3 comprises 13 residues. The CDR3 spells CASSLMRGGTQYF. CDR3 bases: TGTGCCAGCAGTTTAATGAGGGGGGGAACCCAGTACTTC.

The genes are TRBV11-3 and TRBJ2-7, with 10 bases matching TRBD2. V was clipped by 8 bases and J by 4 bases; unmatched bases: 5. The germline V gene has CDR1 SGHNT and CDR2 YENEEA. This CDR3 comprises 13 residues. CDR3 residues: CASGASGGYEQYF. As DNA, the CDR3 is TGTGCCAGCGGAGCTAGCGGGGGTTACGAGCAGTACTTC.

The chain uses TRBV10-3 and TRBJ2-3; maybe TRBD2 (6 bases). V lost 4 bases and J 6 bases, leaving 11 bases between the germline ends. This CDR3 has 13 residues. Germline V lookup: CDR1 ENHRY, CDR2 SYGVKD. As DNA, the CDR3 is TGTGCCATCAGTGCCACGGGGGTGGATACGCAGTATTTT. Protein sequence: CAISATGVDTQYF.

This clone was counted once. J is TRBJ2-2 and V is TRBV9, with 7 bases lining up with TRBD2. The ends lost 1 base at V and 4 bases at J; junction bases unmatched: 4. Germline CDR1 reads SGDLS; CDR2 reads YYNGEE. The CDR3 contains 15 residues. CDR3 loop: CASSVLTSPTGELFF. The CDR3 DNA is TGTGCCAGCAGCGTATTGACTAGCCCCACCGGGGAGCTGTTTTTT.

The chain uses TRBV2 and TRBJ1-1, with 10 nucleotides matching TRBD1. V gave up 5 bases and J gave up 4 bases; unmatched junction bases: 1. CDR1 is SNHLY and CDR2 is FYNNEI in the germline V gene. There are 13 residues in the CDR3. The CDR3 DNA follows: TGTGCCAGCAGTAGGACAGGGGGCACTGAAGCTTTCTTT. Its protein is CASSRTGGTEAFF. Full variable domain (remainder filled in from reference TRBV2 and TRBJ1-1): EPEVTQTPSHQVTQMGQEVILRCVPISNHLYFYWYRQILGQKVEFLVSFYNNEISEKSEIFDDQFSVERPDGSNFTLKIRSTKLEDSAMYFCASSRTGGTEAFFGQGTRLTVV.

The genes are TRBV2 and TRBJ2-1, with 10 bases aligning to TRBD2. V lost 6 bases to trimming and J lost 8 bases; unmatched junction nucleotides: 13. This CDR3 region has 16 residues. Germline V gene sequence: CDR1 SNHLY, CDR2 FYNNEI. The CDR3 reads CASSVPASGSTDEQFF. Written as DNA, the CDR3 is TGTGCCAGCAGCGTGCCGGCTAGCGGGAGCACCGATGAGCAGTTCTTC.

The chain uses TRBV29-1 and TRBJ2-3; 7 bases align to TRBD2. CDR1 and CDR2 from the germline V gene are SQVTM and ANQGSEA. V shed 4 bases, J shed 2 bases, and the junction held 3 bases outside the gene matches. This CDR3 region has 13 residues. The CDR3 coding sequence is TGCAGCGTTGTAGCGGGTACCACAGATACGCAGTATTTT. Its translation: CSVVAGTTDTQYF.